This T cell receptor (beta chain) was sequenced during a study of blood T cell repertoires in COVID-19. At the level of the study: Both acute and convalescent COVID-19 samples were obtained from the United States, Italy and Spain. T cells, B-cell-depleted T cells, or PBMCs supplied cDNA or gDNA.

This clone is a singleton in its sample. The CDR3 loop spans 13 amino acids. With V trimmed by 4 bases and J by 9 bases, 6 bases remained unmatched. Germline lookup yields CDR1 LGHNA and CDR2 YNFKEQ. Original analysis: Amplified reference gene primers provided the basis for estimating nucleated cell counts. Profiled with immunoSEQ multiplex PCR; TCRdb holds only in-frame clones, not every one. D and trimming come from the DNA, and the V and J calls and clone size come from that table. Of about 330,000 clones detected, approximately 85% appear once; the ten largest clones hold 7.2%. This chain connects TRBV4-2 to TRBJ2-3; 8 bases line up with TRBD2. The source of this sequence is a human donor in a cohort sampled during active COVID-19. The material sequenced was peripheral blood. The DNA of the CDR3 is TGTGCCAGCAGCCTCCCCCCGGGGGGGACGCAGTATTTT. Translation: CASSLPPGGTQYF.